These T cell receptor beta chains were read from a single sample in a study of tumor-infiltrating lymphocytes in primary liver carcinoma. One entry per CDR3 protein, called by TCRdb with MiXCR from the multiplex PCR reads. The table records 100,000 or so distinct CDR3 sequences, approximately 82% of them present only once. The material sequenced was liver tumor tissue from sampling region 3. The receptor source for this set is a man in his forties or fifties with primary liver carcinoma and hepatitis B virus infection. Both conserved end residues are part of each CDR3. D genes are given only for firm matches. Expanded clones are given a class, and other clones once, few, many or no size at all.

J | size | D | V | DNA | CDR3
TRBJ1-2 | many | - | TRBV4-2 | TGTGCCAGCAGCCAAGATCGAACAGGCTGGGGCTACACCTTC | CASSQDRTGWGYTF
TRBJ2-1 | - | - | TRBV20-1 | TGCAGTGCTAATATCCGAAGAGAGCAGTTCTTC | CSANIRREQFF
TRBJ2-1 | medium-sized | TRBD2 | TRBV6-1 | TGTGCCAGCAGTCGAAAGGGAAGCGGGGATTGGAATGAGCAGTTCTTC | CASSRKGSGDWNEQFF
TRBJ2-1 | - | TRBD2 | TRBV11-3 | TGTGTCAGCATCTCGGGAGGTAGCCGGGAGCAGTTCTTC | CVSISGGSREQFF
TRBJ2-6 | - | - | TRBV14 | TGCGCCAGCAGCCAAGACGCAGCTTGGGCCAACGTCCTGACTTTC | CASSQDAAWANVLTF
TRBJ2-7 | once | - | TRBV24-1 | TGTGTCACCAGCAACCCGGCCTCCTACGAGCAGTACTTC | CVTSNPASYEQYF
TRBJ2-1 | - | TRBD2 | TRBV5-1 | TGCGCCGGTAGGCCCTCTAGCGGATATAATGAGCAGTTCTTC | CAGRPSSGYNEQFF
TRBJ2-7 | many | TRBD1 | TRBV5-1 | TGCGCCAGCAGCCCAATCATGGACAGGGGGGAGCAGTACTTC | CASSPIMDRGEQYF
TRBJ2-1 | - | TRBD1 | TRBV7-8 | TGTGCCAGCAGCTTTGTCGGGACAGGGGTCAATGAGCAGTTCTTC | CASSFVGTGVNEQFF
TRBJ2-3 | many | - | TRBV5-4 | TGTGCCACCTCAGCCGATCTTACAGATACGCAGTATTTT | CATSADLTDTQYF
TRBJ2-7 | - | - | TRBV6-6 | TGTGCCAGCAGTTACTCGGGAATCGTTCTCTCCTACGCGCAGTACTTC | CASSYSGIVLSYAQYF
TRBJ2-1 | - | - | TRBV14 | TGTGCCAGCAGTCTAGGAAGGGCGTCGAGGGGGCAGTTCTTC | CASSLGRASRGQFF
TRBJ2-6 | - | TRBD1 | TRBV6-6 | TGTGCCAGCAGTAAACACTCCGGGACAGCTAACTCTGGGGTCAACATCCTGACTTTC | CASSKHSGTANSGVNILTF
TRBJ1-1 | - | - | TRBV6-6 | TGTGCCAGGAGTACATGGGGGACTACTGAAGCTTTCTTT | CARSTWGTTEAFF
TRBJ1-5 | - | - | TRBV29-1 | TGCATCGTAGCGACACGGAATAAAAGTCAGCCCCAGCATTTT | CIVATRNKSQPQHF
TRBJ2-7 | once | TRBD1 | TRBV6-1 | TGTGCCAGCAGTGAAGAGTCGAACAGGGGTATGGGCTCCTACGAGGAGTACTTC | CASSEESNRGMGSYEEYF
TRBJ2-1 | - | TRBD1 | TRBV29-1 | TGCAGCGTTCTAGGACAGGGGACTCACAATGAGCAGTTCTTC | CSVLGQGTHNEQFF
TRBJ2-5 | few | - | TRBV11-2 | TGTGCCAGTAGCCCCGTCGAGCTAGTCCCAGAGATCCAGTACTTC | CASSPVELVPEIQYF
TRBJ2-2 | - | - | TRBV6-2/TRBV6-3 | TGTGTCAGCACCGGCGGGGCGGCTACCAACACCGGGAAGCTGCTTTTT | CVSTGGAATNTGKLLF
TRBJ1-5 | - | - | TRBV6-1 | TGTGCCAACAGCCCCGTGAACAGAAATAGCAATCAGCCCCAGCATTTT | CANSPVNRNSNQPQHF
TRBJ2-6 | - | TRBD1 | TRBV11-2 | TGTGCCAGCTGCATTGACAGGGCTGGGACCAACGTCCCGACTTTC | CASCIDRAGTNVPTF
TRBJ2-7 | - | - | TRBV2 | TGTGCCAGCAGCGGGGACCCCTACGAGCAGTACTTC | CASSGDPYEQYF
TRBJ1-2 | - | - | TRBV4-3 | TGCGCCAGCAGCCAGGCATGGGCAGGGAGGTACTATGGCTACACCTTC | CASSQAWAGRYYGYTF
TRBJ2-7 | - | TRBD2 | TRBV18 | TGTGCCAGCTCAGGTAGCGGGAGAGCTGACGAGCAGTACTTC | CASSGSGRADEQYF
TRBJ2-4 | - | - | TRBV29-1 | TGCAGCGTAATTCACGGGCGGAGCATTCAATACTTT | CSVIHGRSIQYF
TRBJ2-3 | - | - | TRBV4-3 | TGCGCCAGCAGCCACGCACTGTTAACAGAGCGAGATACGCAGTATTTT | CASSHALLTERDTQYF
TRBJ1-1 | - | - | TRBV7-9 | TGTGCCAGCAGCTTACAGGAGGGGACTGAAACTCTCTTT | CASSLQEGTETLF
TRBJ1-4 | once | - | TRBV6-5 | TGTGCCAGTGGGCGGGAGAATAAAAAACTGTTTTTT | CASGRENKKLFF
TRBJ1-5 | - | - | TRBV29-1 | - | CSVGTGNQPQYF
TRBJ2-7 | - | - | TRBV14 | TGTGCCAGCAGCCAGTCCCTTTTTATGGGGGAGCAGTACTTC | CASSQSLFMGEQYF
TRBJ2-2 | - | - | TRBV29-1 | TGCAGCGTTGGTTTAGGGTGGATGATGACCGGGGAGCTGTTTTTC | CSVGLGWMMTGELFF
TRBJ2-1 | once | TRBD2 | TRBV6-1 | TGTACCAGTAGTGAAGCCCCGACTAGCGGGAGCTCCTACAATGAGCAGTTCTTC | CTSSEAPTSGSSYNEQFF
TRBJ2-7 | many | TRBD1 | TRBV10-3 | TGTGCCATCACCCCGGGACAGGGCTACGAGCAGTACTTC | CAITPGQGYEQYF
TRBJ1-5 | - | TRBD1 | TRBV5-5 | TGTGTCAGCAGCTCGGGACAGACGATTAGCAATCAGCCCCAACATTTT | CVSSSGQTISNQPQHF
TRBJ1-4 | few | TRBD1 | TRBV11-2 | TGTGCCAGCAGCTCAGGGCAGGGGGCTGAAAAACTGCTTTTC | CASSSGQGAEKLLF
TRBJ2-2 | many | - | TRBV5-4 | TGTGCCAGCAGCCGAAAGACGGCCCGCACCGGGGAGCTGTTTTTT | CASSRKTARTGELFF
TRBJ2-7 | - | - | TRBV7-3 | TGTGCCAGCAGCTCCACCAGCGGTGACGAGCAGTACTTC | CASSSTSGDEQYF
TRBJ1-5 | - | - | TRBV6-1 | TGTGCCGGCAGCCCCGTGGACACAAATAGCAATCAGCCCCAGCATTTT | CAGSPVDTNSNQPQHF
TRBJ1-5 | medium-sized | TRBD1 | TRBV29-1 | TGCAGCGTAGCGACAGGGAGTAAAAGTCAGCCCCAGCATTTT | CSVATGSKSQPQHF
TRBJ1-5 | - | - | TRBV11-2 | TGTGCCAGCAGCTTAGTAGGGGTAACAGGTAGCAATCAGTCCCAGCAATTT | CASSLVGVTGSNQSQQF
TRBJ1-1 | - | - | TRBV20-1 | TGCAGTGCTAGCCCAACCGGGTTAGACACTGAAGCTTTCTTT | CSASPTGLDTEAFF
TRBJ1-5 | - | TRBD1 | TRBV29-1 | TGCATCGTTGGACAGGGGATAGGTCGGCCCCAGCATTTT | CIVGQGIGRPQHF
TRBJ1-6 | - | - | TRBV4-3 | TGCACCAGCAGCTCCTTGGACATGGGAAGGAATTCACCCCTCCACTTC | CTSSSLDMGRNSPLHF
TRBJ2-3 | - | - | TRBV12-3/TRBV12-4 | TGTGCCAGCAGCCGTCGGGCTAGTGGGCGCACAGATACGCAGTATTTT | CASSRRASGRTDTQYF
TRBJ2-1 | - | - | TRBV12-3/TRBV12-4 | TGTGCCAGTAGTTTGTCGGGGAATGAGCAGTTCTTC | CASSLSGNEQFF